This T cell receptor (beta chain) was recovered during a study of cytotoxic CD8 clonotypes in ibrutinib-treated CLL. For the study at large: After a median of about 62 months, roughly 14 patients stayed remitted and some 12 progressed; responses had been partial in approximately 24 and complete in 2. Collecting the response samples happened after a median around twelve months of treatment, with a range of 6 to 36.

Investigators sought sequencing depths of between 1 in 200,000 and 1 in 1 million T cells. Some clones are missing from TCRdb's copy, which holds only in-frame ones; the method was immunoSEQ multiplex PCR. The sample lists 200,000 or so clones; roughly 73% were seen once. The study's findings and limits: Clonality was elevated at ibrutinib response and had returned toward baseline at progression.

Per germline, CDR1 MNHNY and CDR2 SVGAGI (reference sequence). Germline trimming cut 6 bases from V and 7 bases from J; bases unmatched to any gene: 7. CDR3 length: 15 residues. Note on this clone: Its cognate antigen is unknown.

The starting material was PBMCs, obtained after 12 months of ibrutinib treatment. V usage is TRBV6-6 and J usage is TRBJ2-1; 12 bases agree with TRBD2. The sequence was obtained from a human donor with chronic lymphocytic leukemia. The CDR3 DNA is TGTGCCAGCAGGAAGCTAGCGGGAGGGATAAATGAGCAGTTCTTC. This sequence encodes CASRKLAGGINEQFF.